This T cell receptor beta chain was sequenced for a study of response to subunit inactivated influenza vaccine (dated by TCRdb to the late 2010s). Some background on the complete study: Deep quantitative profiling of the T cell receptor repertoire was used in the study to follow responses to a trivalent subunit inactivated influenza vaccine. Results and caveats for the whole study, not just this receptor: The authors suggested that each seasonal influenza vaccination may recruit only a limited number of new T cells.

A note on this clonotype: Its antigen is unknown. No base quality values were provided; no much bigger clone lies one nucleotide off.

V and J are trimmed by 4 bases and 4 bases, and the gene matches miss 4 bases of the junction. The germline V gene yields SGHRS for CDR1 and YFSETQ for CDR2. The CDR3 covers 13 residues, taking in both the cysteine and the phenylalanine. The retained sequence is limited to the CDR3, 39 bases, with the frame set at the first base. Libraries were constructed by RT-PCR. These reads were obtained on an Illumina HiSeq 2500. TCRdb handled the public reads itself, with Q25 trimming in fastp and clone calling in MiXCR, and kept productive beta chains. Rows with a matching CDR3 protein are joined into one entry that keeps the most common DNA and genes. The sample data list hundreds of thousands of distinct CDR3 sequences, and 15% to 19% of these were observed just once. 11% of the sample comes from the top ten.

The material was PBMCs from blood, obtained 11 to 12 days after vaccination. This TCR came from a man aged 50 to 59 who received an inactivated influenza vaccine. Donor details come from another sample of the same person, matched by shared clones. The chain is assembled from TRBV5-1 and TRBJ2-7; 8 of the junction bases match TRBD2. The DNA sequence reads TGCGCCAGCAGCGAGGGACTAGGTTACGAGCAGTACTTC. It encodes CASSEGLGYEQYF.